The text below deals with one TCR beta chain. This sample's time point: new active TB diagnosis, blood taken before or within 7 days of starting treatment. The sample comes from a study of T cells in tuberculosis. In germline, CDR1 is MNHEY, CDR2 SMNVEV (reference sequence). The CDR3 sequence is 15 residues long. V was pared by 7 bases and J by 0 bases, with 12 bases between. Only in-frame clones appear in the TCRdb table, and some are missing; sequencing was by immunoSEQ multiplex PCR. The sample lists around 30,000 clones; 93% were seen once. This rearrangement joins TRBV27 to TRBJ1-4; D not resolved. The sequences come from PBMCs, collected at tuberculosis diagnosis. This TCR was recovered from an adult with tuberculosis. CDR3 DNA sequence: TGTGCCAGCATGTCCTCAACTACAACTAATGAAAAACTGTTTTTT. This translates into CASMSSTTTNEKLFF.